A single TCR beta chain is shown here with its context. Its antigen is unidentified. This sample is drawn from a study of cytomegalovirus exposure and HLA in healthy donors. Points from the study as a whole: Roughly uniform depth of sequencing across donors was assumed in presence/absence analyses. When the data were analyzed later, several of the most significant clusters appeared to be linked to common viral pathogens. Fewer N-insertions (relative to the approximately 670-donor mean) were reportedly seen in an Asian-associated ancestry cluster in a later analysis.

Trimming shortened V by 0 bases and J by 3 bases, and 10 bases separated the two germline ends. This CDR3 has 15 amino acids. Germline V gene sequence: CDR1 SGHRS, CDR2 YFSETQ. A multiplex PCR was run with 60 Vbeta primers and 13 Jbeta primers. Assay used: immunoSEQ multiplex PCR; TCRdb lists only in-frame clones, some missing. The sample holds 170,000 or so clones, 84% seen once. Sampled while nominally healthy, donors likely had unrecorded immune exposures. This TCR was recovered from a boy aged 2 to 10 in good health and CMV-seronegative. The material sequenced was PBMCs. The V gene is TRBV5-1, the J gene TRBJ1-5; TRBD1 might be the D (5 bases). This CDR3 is CASSLEGATNQPQHF. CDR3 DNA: TGCGCCAGCAGCTTGGAAGGGGCGACCAATCAGCCCCAGCATTTT.